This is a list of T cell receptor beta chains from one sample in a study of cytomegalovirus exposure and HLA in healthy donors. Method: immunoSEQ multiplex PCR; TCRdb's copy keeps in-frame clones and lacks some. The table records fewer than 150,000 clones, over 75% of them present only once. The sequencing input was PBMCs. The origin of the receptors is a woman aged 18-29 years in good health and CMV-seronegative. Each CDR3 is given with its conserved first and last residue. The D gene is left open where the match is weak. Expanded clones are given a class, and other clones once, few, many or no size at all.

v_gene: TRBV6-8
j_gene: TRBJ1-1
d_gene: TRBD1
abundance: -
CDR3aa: CASGPPTMDRAPHTEAFF
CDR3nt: TGTGCCAGCGGCCCGCCTACGATGGACAGGGCCCCACACACTGAAGCTTTCTTT

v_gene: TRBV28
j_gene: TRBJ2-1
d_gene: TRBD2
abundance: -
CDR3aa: CASTSVSLAGLYNEQFF
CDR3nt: TGTGCCAGCACCTCCGTATCTTTAGCGGGCCTATACAATGAGCAGTTCTTC

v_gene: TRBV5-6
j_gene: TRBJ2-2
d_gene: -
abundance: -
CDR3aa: CASSLWVGRATGELFF
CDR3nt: TGTGCCAGCAGCTTGTGGGTCGGGAGAGCAACCGGGGAGCTGTTTTTT

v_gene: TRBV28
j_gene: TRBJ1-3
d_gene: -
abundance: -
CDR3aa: CASSLPNRAGNTIYF
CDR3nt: TGTGCCAGCAGTTTACCCAACAGGGCTGGAAACACCATATATTTT

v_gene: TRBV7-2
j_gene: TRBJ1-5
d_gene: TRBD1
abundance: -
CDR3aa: CASSKTGTGLLQPQHF
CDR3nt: TGTGCCAGCAGCAAAACCGGGACAGGGTTACTGCAGCCCCAGCATTTT

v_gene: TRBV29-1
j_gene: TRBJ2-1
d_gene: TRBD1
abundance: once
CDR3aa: CSVEAGTGDEQFF
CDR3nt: TGCAGCGTTGAGGCGGGGACAGGGGATGAGCAGTTCTTC

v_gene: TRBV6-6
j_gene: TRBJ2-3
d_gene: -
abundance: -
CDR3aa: CASISDIYTDTQYF
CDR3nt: TGTGCCAGCATTTCGGACATCTACACAGATACGCAGTATTTT

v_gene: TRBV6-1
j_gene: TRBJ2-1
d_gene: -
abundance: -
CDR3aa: CASKLADSYNEQFF
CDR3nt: TGTGCCAGCAAGTTGGCGGACTCCTACAATGAGCAGTTCTTC

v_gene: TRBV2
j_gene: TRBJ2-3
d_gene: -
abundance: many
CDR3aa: CASRASRTDTQYF
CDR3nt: TGTGCCAGCAGAGCGAGCCGCACAGATACGCAGTATTTT

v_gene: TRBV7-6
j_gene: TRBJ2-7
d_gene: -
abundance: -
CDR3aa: CASSLSGQVYEQYF
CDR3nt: TGTGCCAGCAGCTTATCGGGACAAGTGTACGAGCAGTACTTC

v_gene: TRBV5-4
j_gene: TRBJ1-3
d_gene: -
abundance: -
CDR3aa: CASSFGRGSGNTIYF
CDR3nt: TGTGCCAGCAGCTTCGGGAGGGGCTCTGGAAACACCATATATTTT

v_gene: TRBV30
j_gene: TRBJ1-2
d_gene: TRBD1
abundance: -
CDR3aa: CAWRAGGGYGYTF
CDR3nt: TGTGCCTGGAGAGCAGGGGGCGGCTATGGCTACACCTTC

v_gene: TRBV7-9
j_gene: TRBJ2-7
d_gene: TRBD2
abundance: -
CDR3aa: CASSSLAGVGYEQYF
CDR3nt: TGTGCCAGCAGCTCCCTAGCGGGAGTTGGCTACGAGCAGTACTTC

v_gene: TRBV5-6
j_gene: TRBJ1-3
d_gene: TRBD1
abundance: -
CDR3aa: CASSRDRAENTIYF
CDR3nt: TGTGCCAGCAGCCGCGACAGGGCGGAAAACACCATATATTTT

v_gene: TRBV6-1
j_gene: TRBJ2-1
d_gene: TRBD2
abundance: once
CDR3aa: CASRTSGPNNEQFF
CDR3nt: TGTGCCAGCAGAACTAGCGGACCTAACAATGAGCAGTTCTTC

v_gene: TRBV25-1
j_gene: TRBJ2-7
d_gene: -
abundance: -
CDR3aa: CASSDGQSYEQYF
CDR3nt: TGTGCCAGCAGTGATGGGCAGTCCTACGAGCAGTACTTC

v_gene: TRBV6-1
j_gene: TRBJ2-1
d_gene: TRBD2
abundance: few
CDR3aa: CASSDRLAGGWNEQFF
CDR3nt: TGTGCCAGCAGTGATCGACTAGCGGGAGGGTGGAATGAGCAGTTCTTC

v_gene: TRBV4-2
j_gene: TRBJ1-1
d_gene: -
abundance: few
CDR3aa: CASSQEFGGGTEAFF
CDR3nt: TGTGCCAGCAGCCAAGAATTTGGGGGCGGCACTGAAGCTTTCTTT

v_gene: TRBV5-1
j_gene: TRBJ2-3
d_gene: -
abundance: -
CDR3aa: CASRAEGDTQYF
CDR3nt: TGCGCCAGCAGGGCGGAGGGAGATACGCAGTATTTT

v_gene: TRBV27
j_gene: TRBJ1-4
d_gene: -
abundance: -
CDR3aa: CASSYRQPNEKLFF
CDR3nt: TGTGCCAGCAGTTACCGACAGCCTAATGAAAAACTGTTTTTT

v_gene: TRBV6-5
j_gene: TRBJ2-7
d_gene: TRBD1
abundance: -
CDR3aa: CASRLTGVREQYF
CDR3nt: TGTGCCAGCAGGCTCACAGGGGTCCGCGAGCAGTACTTC

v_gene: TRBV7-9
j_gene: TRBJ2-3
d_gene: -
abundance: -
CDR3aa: CASSLAQLTDTQYF
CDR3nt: TGTGCCAGCAGCTTGGCACAGCTCACAGATACGCAGTATTTT

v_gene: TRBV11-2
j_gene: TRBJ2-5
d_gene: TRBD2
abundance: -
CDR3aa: CASSLVYGVAGGPGETQYF
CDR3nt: TGTGCCAGCAGCTTAGTGTATGGGGTAGCGGGGGGGCCTGGAGAGACCCAGTACTTC

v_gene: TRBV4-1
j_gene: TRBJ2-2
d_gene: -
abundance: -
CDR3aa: CASSQVPSDTGELFF
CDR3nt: TGCGCCAGCAGCCAAGTCCCTAGCGACACCGGGGAGCTGTTTTTT

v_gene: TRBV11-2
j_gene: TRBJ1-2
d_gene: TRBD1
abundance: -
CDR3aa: CASSFNGQGYGYTF
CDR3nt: TGTGCCAGCAGCTTCAACGGACAGGGTTATGGCTACACCTTC

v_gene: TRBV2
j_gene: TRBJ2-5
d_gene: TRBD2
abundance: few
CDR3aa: CASSERGLAGQETQYF
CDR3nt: TGTGCCAGCAGTGAACGGGGATTAGCGGGACAAGAGACCCAGTACTTC

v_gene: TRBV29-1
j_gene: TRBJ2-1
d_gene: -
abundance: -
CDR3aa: CSVPHRVPYNEQFF
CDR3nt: TGCAGCGTTCCCCACAGGGTACCCTACAATGAGCAGTTCTTC

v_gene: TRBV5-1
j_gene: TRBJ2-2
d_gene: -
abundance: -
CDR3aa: CASSSAGTTSNTGELFF
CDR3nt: TGCGCCAGCAGCTCAGCTGGGACAACCTCTAACACCGGGGAGCTGTTTTTT

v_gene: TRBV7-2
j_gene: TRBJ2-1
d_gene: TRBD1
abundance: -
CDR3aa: CASSPYATGTGVNEQFF
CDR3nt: TGTGCCAGCAGCCCCTATGCCACCGGGACAGGGGTCAATGAGCAGTTCTTC

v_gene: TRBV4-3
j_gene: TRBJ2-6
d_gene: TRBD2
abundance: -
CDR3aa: CASSQEGGGLGYSGANVLTF
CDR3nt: TGCGCCAGCAGCCAAGAGGGGGGGGGACTAGGCTACTCTGGGGCCAACGTCCTGACTTTC

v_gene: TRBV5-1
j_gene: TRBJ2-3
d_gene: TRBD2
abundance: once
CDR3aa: CASSLAGPSKDTQYF
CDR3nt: TGCGCCAGCAGCTTAGCGGGGCCCTCGAAAGATACGCAGTATTTT

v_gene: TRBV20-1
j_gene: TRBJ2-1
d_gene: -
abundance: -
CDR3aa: CSARDLEEQFF
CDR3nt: TGCAGTGCCAGGGATTTGGAAGAGCAGTTCTTC

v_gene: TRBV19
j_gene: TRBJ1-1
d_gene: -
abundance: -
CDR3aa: CASSTPGHLNTEAFF
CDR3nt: TGTGCCAGTAGTACGCCGGGACACCTGAACACTGAAGCTTTCTTT

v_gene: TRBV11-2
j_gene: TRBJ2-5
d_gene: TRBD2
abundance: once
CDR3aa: CASAQRGQETQYF
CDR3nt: TGTGCCAGCGCCCAGCGGGGGCAAGAGACCCAGTACTTC

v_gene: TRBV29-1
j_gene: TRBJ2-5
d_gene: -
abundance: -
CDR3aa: CSVGKQGQETQYF
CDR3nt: TGCAGCGTTGGCAAACAGGGACAAGAGACCCAGTACTTC

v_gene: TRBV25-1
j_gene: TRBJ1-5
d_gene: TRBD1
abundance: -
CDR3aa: CASTGGSPNPNQPQHF
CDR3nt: TGTGCCAGCACAGGGGGATCTCCAAACCCGAATCAGCCCCAGCATTTT

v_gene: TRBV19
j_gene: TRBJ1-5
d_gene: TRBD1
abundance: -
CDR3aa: CASSTRRTGTGGFWSNQPQHF
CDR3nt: TGTGCCAGTAGTACTCGCCGAACCGGGACAGGGGGCTTCTGGAGCAATCAGCCCCAGCATTTT

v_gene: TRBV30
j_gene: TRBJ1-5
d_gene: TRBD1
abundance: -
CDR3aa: CAWSPGTESNQPQHF
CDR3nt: TGTGCCTGGAGCCCCGGGACAGAAAGCAATCAGCCCCAGCATTTT

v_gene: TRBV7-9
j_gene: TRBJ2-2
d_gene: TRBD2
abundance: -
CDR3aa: CASSQTSGVTGELFF
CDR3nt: TGTGCCAGCAGCCAGACTAGCGGGGTAACCGGGGAGCTGTTTTTT

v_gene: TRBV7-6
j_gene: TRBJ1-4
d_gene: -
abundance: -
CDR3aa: CASSLGAPGEKLFF
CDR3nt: TGTGCCAGCAGCTTAGGAGCCCCAGGCGAAAAACTGTTTTTT